This T cell receptor (beta chain) was identified in a study of blood T cell repertoires in COVID-19. Overall study: The United States, Italy and Spain provided the acute and convalescent COVID-19 samples. PBMCs, B-cell-depleted T cells, or T cells were the source of the cDNA or gDNA that made up the material.

CDR1 and CDR2 (germline): LNHDA, SQIVND (reference sequence). V lost 2 bases and J lost 7; bases outside the gene matches: 9. CDR3 length: 15 amino acids. In the study's own analysis: Estimation of nucleated cell counts relied on the amplification of reference gene primers. Sequencing was performed with immunoSEQ multiplex PCR; in TCRdb, only in-frame clones are kept and a portion is missing. V and J calls and clone size are copied from that table; D and trimming were computed from the DNA. Among about 220,000 clones listed, around 82% were seen once. This TCR was recovered from a woman aged 60 to 75 with acute or convalescent COVID-19. Sequencing was performed on peripheral blood. The chain is built from TRBV19 and TRBJ1-2, with 8 bases that match TRBD1. The CDR3 DNA reads as TGTGCCAGTAGTATAAGGCCGGACAGGGTTCGTGGCTACACCTTC. This sequence encodes CASSIRPDRVRGYTF.